This T cell receptor (beta chain) came from a study of Ad26.COV2.S vaccination and SARS-CoV-2 variants. Only in-frame clones appear in the TCRdb table, and some are missing; sequencing was by immunoSEQ multiplex PCR. The repertoire holds around 450,000 clones, roughly 89% seen once, with over 2.5% in the top ten. V was pared by 5 bases and J by 5 bases, with 19 bases between. Germline V gene lookup returns CDR1 SGHRS and CDR2 YFSETQ. CDR3 length equals 15 residues. As to this clone: Its antigen remains unidentified.

General observations from the study: Non-spike TCR breadth showed similarity between vaccine and placebo recipients. People given the vaccine had a wider spike-specific TCR breadth than placebo recipients did.

Specified treatment: approximately 18 received Ad26.COV2.S at low or high dose, single or two shots; five or six received placebo; per-sample allocation not given. Sampling occurred on day 63 after the first vaccine or placebo injection. The V gene is TRBV5-1, the J gene TRBJ1-1; no reliable D call. The TCR sequence derives from a person between 18 and 65 years old who received the Ad26.COV2.S COVID-19 vaccine or a placebo. Specimen: peripheral blood, collected in a trial of Ad26.COV2.S vaccine versus placebo. The CDR3 loop reads CASSLIPLGGTEAFF. In DNA, the CDR3 is TGCGCCAGCAGTTTAATTCCCCTGGGAGGTACTGAAGCTTTCTTT.